Listed below are T cell receptor beta chains from one sample, sequenced in a study of T cells in Graves' hyperthyroidism and ophthalmopathy. TCRdb reanalysed the multiplex PCR reads using MiXCR and keeps one entry per CDR3 protein. The sample lists approximately 700,000 distinct CDR3 sequences, 15% to 20% occurring once. Sequencing was carried out using blood. These receptors all stem from a young man with Graves' hyperthyroidism. CDR3s include the opening cysteine and the closing phenylalanine or tryptophan. Fields, in order: CDR3 DNA, CDR3 protein, D gene, V gene, J gene, clone size. The D gene is left open where the match is weak. Expanded clones are given a class, and other clones once, few, many or no size at all.

CDR3 DNA: TGTGCCAGTAGTACCGGGACAGGAACGACCGGGGAGCTGTTTTTT
CDR3 protein: CASSTGTGTTGELFF
D gene: TRBD1
V gene: TRBV19
J gene: TRBJ2-2
clone size: few

CDR3 DNA: TGTGCCAGCAGCCCTCTAGCGGGAGCCCCCTACGAGCAGTACTTC
CDR3 protein: CASSPLAGAPYEQYF
D gene: TRBD2
V gene: TRBV6-1
J gene: TRBJ2-7
clone size: -

CDR3 DNA: TGTGCCAGCTCACCTGAATTAGCCCAGCCCCAGCATTTT
CDR3 protein: CASSPELAQPQHF
D gene: -
V gene: TRBV18
J gene: TRBJ1-5
clone size: many

CDR3 DNA: TGTGCCAGCAGTTCCCTTTTACGAGGGCATGAGAATTCACCCCTCCACTTT
CDR3 protein: CASSSLLRGHENSPLHF
D gene: -
V gene: TRBV28
J gene: TRBJ1-6
clone size: many

CDR3 DNA: TGTGCCAGTAGTATAGTAGGGCGGCCCCAGCATTTT
CDR3 protein: CASSIVGRPQHF
D gene: -
V gene: TRBV19
J gene: TRBJ1-5
clone size: -

CDR3 DNA: TGTGCCAGCAGTGGGGGCCGGCAGATTGACGAGCAGTACTTC
CDR3 protein: CASSGGRQIDEQYF
D gene: -
V gene: TRBV28
J gene: TRBJ2-7
clone size: few

CDR3 DNA: TGCAGTGCTAGAGGGACTAGCGGGCCCCGGAATACGCAGTATTTT
CDR3 protein: CSARGTSGPRNTQYF
D gene: TRBD2
V gene: TRBV20-1
J gene: TRBJ2-3
clone size: many

CDR3 DNA: TGCGCCAGCAGCTTGGAATTGGGGGCCAGTGAGCAGTTCTTC
CDR3 protein: CASSLELGASEQFF
D gene: -
V gene: TRBV5-1
J gene: TRBJ2-1
clone size: few

CDR3 DNA: TGTGCCAGCCGGGACAGTGATCAGCCCCAGCATTTT
CDR3 protein: CASRDSDQPQHF
D gene: TRBD1
V gene: TRBV6-1
J gene: TRBJ1-5
clone size: many

CDR3 DNA: TGTGCCTTATGCGGGCCCTACAATGAGCAGTTCTTC
CDR3 protein: CALCGPYNEQFF
D gene: -
V gene: TRBV27
J gene: TRBJ2-1
clone size: -

CDR3 DNA: TGTGCCAGCAGTGAAATTACTAGACAAGAGACCCAGTACTTC
CDR3 protein: CASSEITRQETQYF
D gene: -
V gene: TRBV2
J gene: TRBJ2-5
clone size: many

CDR3 DNA: TGTGCCAGCAGTTCGATAGGACAGGTTCAAAAACTGTTTTTT
CDR3 protein: CASSSIGQVQKLFF
D gene: TRBD1
V gene: TRBV6-5
J gene: TRBJ1-4
clone size: -

CDR3 DNA: TGTGCCAGCAGCGGGGCGGGGAAGAGTCAGCCCCAGCATTTT
CDR3 protein: CASSGAGKSQPQHF
D gene: -
V gene: TRBV7-2
J gene: TRBJ1-5
clone size: few

CDR3 DNA: TGCGCCAGCAGCCTGGCTCCCCGAGGGTACAATGAGCAGTTCTTC
CDR3 protein: CASSLAPRGYNEQFF
D gene: -
V gene: TRBV5-1
J gene: TRBJ2-1
clone size: few

CDR3 DNA: TGTGCCTGGGGGACTAGCGGGAGCGAGACCCAGTACTTC
CDR3 protein: CAWGTSGSETQYF
D gene: TRBD2
V gene: TRBV30
J gene: TRBJ2-5
clone size: many

CDR3 DNA: TGTGCCAGCAGCGCTAACGGCCCCCAAGAGACCCAGTACTTC
CDR3 protein: CASSANGPQETQYF
D gene: -
V gene: TRBV7-9
J gene: TRBJ2-5
clone size: many

CDR3 DNA: TGTGCCAGCAGCTTACAGCGGGACAATGAGCAGTTCTTC
CDR3 protein: CASSLQRDNEQFF
D gene: -
V gene: TRBV7-2
J gene: TRBJ2-1
clone size: -

CDR3 DNA: TGCAGCGTCATTCGTCCCGAGGCGCAGTATTTT
CDR3 protein: CSVIRPEAQYF
D gene: -
V gene: TRBV29-1
J gene: TRBJ2-3
clone size: many

CDR3 DNA: TGTGCCAGCACCGCGGGAGATCGGGAGACCCAGTACTTC
CDR3 protein: CASTAGDRETQYF
D gene: TRBD2
V gene: TRBV6-1
J gene: TRBJ2-5
clone size: many

CDR3 DNA: TGCGCCAGCAGCCCTCAGTCCTTGAACACTGAAGCTTTCTTT
CDR3 protein: CASSPQSLNTEAFF
D gene: -
V gene: TRBV4-1
J gene: TRBJ1-1
clone size: -

CDR3 DNA: TGTGCCAGCAAATGGGACAGGGGGTCCTATAATTCACCCCTCCACTTT
CDR3 protein: CASKWDRGSYNSPLHF
D gene: TRBD1
V gene: TRBV2
J gene: TRBJ1-6
clone size: few

CDR3 DNA: TGCAGTGCTAGAGAGGGGGACACCTGGGCTTTCTTT
CDR3 protein: CSAREGDTWAFF
D gene: -
V gene: TRBV20-1
J gene: TRBJ1-1
clone size: -

CDR3 DNA: TGTGCCAGCAGTGCGGACAGGGGCCAGGGTCAGCCCCAGCATTTT
CDR3 protein: CASSADRGQGQPQHF
D gene: TRBD1
V gene: TRBV28
J gene: TRBJ1-5
clone size: many

CDR3 DNA: TGTGCCAGCAGCTTACGGGACAACTACGAGCAGTACTTC
CDR3 protein: CASSLRDNYEQYF
D gene: -
V gene: TRBV7-9
J gene: TRBJ2-7
clone size: many